This T cell receptor (beta chain) was sequenced during a study of T cell responses to AZD1222 COVID-19 vaccine. Study-wide findings and caveats: Repertoires in all cases were sampled only once the peak T cell response had passed. Only five to seven AZD1222 recipients were seropositive at baseline.

For this clone: No antigen is known for it.

The protocol was immunoSEQ multiplex PCR, while the TCRdb copy is restricted to in-frame clones and leaves out a portion. The sample includes 75,000 to 85,000 clones, around 88% seen only once; the top ten take roughly 11%. Per germline, CDR1 GTSNPN and CDR2 SVGIG (reference sequence). This CDR3 spans 16 amino acids. The V segment lost 3 bases and the J segment 3 bases; nucleotides outside the gene matches: 13. Second-dose recipients at about 4 or about 12 weeks were treated as one pooled group. Sample: peripheral blood, taken 28 days after the second AZD1222 dose. V gene TRBV30 combines with J gene TRBJ2-7, with 8 nucleotides matching TRBD1. This sequence originates from an adult who received the AZD1222 COVID-19 vaccine. The CDR3 nucleotides are TGTGCCTGGAGCCGATCCCGGACAGGGACCATCTACGAGCAGTACTTC. This codes for CAWSRSRTGTIYEQYF.